This entry features one T cell receptor beta chain sequence. A few counts support this clone. No antigen is known for it. Base qualities were left out, and no much larger clone turns up one base away. Other DNA sequences of this sample code for an identical CDR3. To prepare the library, the immunoSEQ multiplex PCR assay was applied. For the multiplex PCR, a mixture combining 60 forward primers for TCR Vbeta segments and 13 reverse primers for TCR Jbeta segments was used. A multiplex PCR assay on genomic DNA amplified the CDR3 region of rearranged TCR beta genes. The amplified TCR beta libraries were sequenced on the Illumina HiSeq System as 87-base-pair reads. The authors' analysis ran thus. A later analysis counted some 74 million unique TCR beta chains across the 666 repertoires, and some 11 million of these chains were shared by at least two donors. To remove PCR and sequencing errors, raw reads were error-corrected and collapsed into unique sequences using a nearest-neighbor algorithm that merged closely related sequences. CDR3 sequences were aligned to IMGT reference sequences to assign V, D and J gene segments. For a sequence to be retained, a match of at least six nucleotides was required to both a V gene segment and a J gene segment. A rearrangement was called productive if the CDR3 had no stop codons and remained in frame with V and J, and every other rearrangement was called non-productive. Following IMGT convention, CDR3 was defined as the stretch from the second conserved V-encoded cysteine to the conserved J-encoded phenylalanine. The earlier analysis of more than 450 of the donors excluded sequences that lacked an unambiguous match to a single V gene segment. An earlier analysis of 587 of the donors classified V segments as functional when productive rearrangements were above 56.7% and as segregating when the standard deviation between donors was above 5%. To diagnose cytomegalovirus status from the catalog of TCR beta chain sequences, a statistical classification framework was built. V and J gene assignment, in a later analysis, came from comparing TCR nucleotide sequences with IMGT/GENE-DB human TR gene sequences. In a later analysis, CDR3 sequences and most-parsimonious VDJ recombination scenarios were assigned using the TCRdist pipeline. In a later analysis, each TCR beta chain was defined by its CDR3 amino acid sequence together with its V-gene family, and reads without a unique V-gene family were excluded. To address suspected cross-contamination and a sequencing artifact, a later analysis removed a few hundred highly shared, low-generation-probability nucleotide sequences. A later analysis calculated a clonal expansion index for each public chain from normalized within-repertoire ranks of inferred template counts. In a later analysis, generation probabilities were computed with a VDJ recombination model fitted to out-of-frame rearrangements, and the resulting probabilities were checked against IGoR. In a later analysis, TCR-TCR, TCR-HLA and TCR-CMV co-occurrence was scored with hypergeometric tests, and a repertoire-size bias correction was applied to TCR pairs. A later analysis estimated false discovery rates by permuting HLA or CMV assignments 20 times. In a later analysis, co-occurring TCRs were grouped using DBSCAN, with TCRdist sequence similarity added in when clustering inside HLA-allele-positive subsets. Co-occurrence clustering excluded repertoires with fewer than 30,000 or more than 120,000 public chains, plus five with anomalous nucleotide sharing. The source is immuneACCESS, and TCRdb retained only in-frame sequences with V and J called. Part of the clones is not carried over; for the studies checked, unresolved V genes explain less than half of this, and the remainder is unexplained. That table gives V, J and clone size, and the DNA gave D and trimming. In this sample the table shows roughly 200,000 clones, roughly an eighth of which occur a single time. Of the sample, 7.5% to 10% is held by the ten largest clones.

In total, around 600 healthy bone marrow donors made up the cohort. Cohort members were all nominally healthy when sampled, although unrecorded immune exposures were likely present. The donor tested CMV seropositive, placing the donor among the 290 or so seropositive members of the cohort. A peripheral blood sample was collected from each donor, and TCR beta sequencing was performed on peripheral blood mononuclear cells. The Qiagen DNeasy Blood Extraction Kit was used to extract genomic DNA from the blood cell samples. The sample originates from a study of cytomegalovirus exposure and HLA in healthy donors listed by TCRdb under 2017. Looking at the study overall: An earlier analysis of under 600 of the donors reported approximately 270 Gb of sequence data and roughly 110 million unique TCR beta sequences from around 200 million T cells. A later genetic analysis used genome-wide SNP genotypes for about three fifths of the roughly 700 donors, treating that subset as a discovery cohort. The later analysis used no new phenotypic data to find candidate immune exposures, relying instead on TCR beta sequences and their occurrence across donors. The study was designed to test whether signatures of past pathogen exposure could be identified by cataloging public T cell receptors. To predict cytomegalovirus infection status, the study brought together high-throughput TCR immunosequencing, statistical association of individual TCRs with disease status, and machine learning. The study used immunosequencing to profile the T cell repertoires of approximately 630 subjects and linked those repertoires to cytomegalovirus serostatus. Roughly 5 DR-DQ haplotypes were handled as single units for association and clustering because linkage in the cohort was strong. Every repertoire in the discovery cohort had been generated on one and the same sequencing platform. Roughly 300 gigabases of sequencing data and tens of millions of unique TCR sequences were included in an early release covering 500 to 750 HLA-typed donors. Besides the first cohort of about 730 subjects, a separate validation cohort made up of about 120 different subjects was used. An earlier analysis of around 540 of the donors applied high-throughput TCR beta sequencing to assess whether each TCR beta V gene segment acted as functional or pseudogenic. Among about 400 genotyped donors of the cohort, an average of around 250,000 unique TCR beta nucleotide sequences was sequenced per donor, of which about 20% were non-productive. Among the roughly 400 genotyped donors, about 83% belonged to the genetic ancestry cluster associated with self-reported Caucasian donors. Donor age, sex, ethnicity and CMV serostatus were compiled together with the repertoire data. Both class I and class II loci were covered by HLA typing, at four-digit resolution. Typing coverage differed by locus: A, B, C, DRB1 and DQB1 were typed in about 629-630 donors, DQA1 in 522, DPA1 in over 600, and DPB1 in 472. To study patterns of TCR occurrence, a later analysis re-analyzed previously published TCR beta repertoires from 650 to 750 donors and added high-resolution HLA genotyping.

V loses 3 bases, J loses 4 bases, and the germline ends lie 6 bases apart. CDR1 is given as MNHNS and CDR2 as SASEGT, both from the germline V gene. Including the terminal cysteine and phenylalanine, the CDR3 comprises 12 residues. The retained sequence is limited to the CDR3, 36 bases, with the frame set at the first base. The investigation overall reported the following: A later analysis found that HLA-associated TCR beta chains were more clonally expanded and had lower generation probabilities than equally common non-associated chains. A later analysis found that TCR association rates varied across HLA loci, with DRB1 alleles showing the most associated TCRs and HLA-C alleles the fewest. Because counts were too low, more than 15 rarely observed V segments, including chromosome 9 orphons, were excluded from the earlier analysis of 587 of the donors. A few of the identified cytomegalovirus-associated TCR beta chains were confirmed in vitro to be specific for cytomegalovirus antigens. Only TCR beta chains were sequenced in this cohort, and the absence of alpha or paired-chain data limited detectable features. The 87-base-pair reads could not distinguish some IMGT-functional V segments, including TRBV6-2 and TRBV6-3, so those segments were excluded. In a later genetic analysis, fewer N-insertions in productive TCRs were reported among donors in an Asian-associated ancestry cluster than the roughly 640-donor mean. A cluster of highly shared sequence variants was judged likely to represent a technical artifact of the sequencing pipeline. In both the original and validation cohorts, the classifier was reported to diagnose cytomegalovirus status with high specificity and sensitivity. Correlated functional status among segregating V segments might reflect linkage disequilibrium, but an unknown experimental factor could not be ruled out. A later analysis found that most CMV-associated TCR beta chains appeared HLA-restricted, with HLA associations seemingly driven largely by CMV exposure. A further reported finding was that TCR beta sequences accurately predicted the HLA-A and HLA-B alleles for most subjects in the first cohort. Across donors, most TCR sequences were observed very rarely, whereas some public TCRs were present in many individuals. Presence/absence analyses assumed roughly uniform sequencing depth across donors, an assumption that may not hold. In an earlier analysis of approximately 590 of the donors, most TCR beta V segments appeared in productive rearrangements about 90% or about 30% of the time, broadly matching IMGT annotations. The study gave a list of 150 to 200 TCR beta chains associated with cytomegalovirus. CMV serostatus was the only immune exposure information available for the cohort. Assigning TCR associations to individual alleles was difficult when HLA alleles, especially DR and DQ, strongly co-occurred. An association between a missense DCLRE1C variant and V-gene and J-gene trimming of TCR beta chains was found in a later genetic analysis and replicated in an independent cohort. It was suggested by the authors that the approach could potentially be generalized to other disease states and immunological phenotypes. Several of the top co-occurrence clusters appeared to be linked to parvovirus B19, influenza, CMV and Epstein-Barr virus, according to a later analysis. Specific HLA alleles were associated with 15,000 to 20,000 TCR beta sequences at a false discovery rate of 0.05 in a later analysis. Because HLA typing was unavailable for some donors at each locus, only the typed subset was used in association tests.

Rearrangement joined TRBV6-1 to TRBJ1-2; a tentative D match to TRBD1 spans 5 bases. Sequencing input: PBMCs. This receptor was taken from a man aged 50-60 years in good health and CMV-seropositive. The CDR3 reads CASSDQGYGYTF. The sequenced DNA is TGTGCCAGCAGTGATCAGGGCTATGGCTACACCTTC.